This TCR beta chain was obtained from a study of tumor-infiltrating lymphocytes in primary liver carcinoma. Overall study context: Productive TCRbeta read yields ran from roughly 3.65 to 7.13 million per sample and were similar between tissues. Study outcomes and limitations: Pairs comparing tumor with adjacent tissue or blood overlapped less than pairs drawn from tumor regions.

Using a constant-region primer together with ProtoScript II reverse transcriptase, TCR beta cDNA was made from approximately 500 ng of total RNA. Libraries covering TCR beta were generated through three nested multiplex PCR rounds (using a slightly modified ARM-PCR). Use of TRBV1-TRBV30 forward primers with a C-beta reverse primer characterized the first two PCR rounds, which lasted about 10 cycles each. TCRdb fed the multiplex PCR reads into MiXCR, producing one record per CDR3 protein. In the table there are fewer than 350,000 distinct CDR3 sequences, approximately 65% of which are singletons. Points on this clonotype: Its specificity is not known. One end of the junction varies from germline; a read error may be responsible.

The germline V gene has CDR1 SGHDN and CDR2 FVKESK. There are 17 residues in the CDR3. Blood RNA originated from unsorted whole blood, with germline DNA additionally extracted. The rearrangement joins TRBV14 to TRBJ1-4, with D uncertain. The sequenced sample was peripheral blood. This sequence was found in a man aged 35 to 55 with primary liver carcinoma and hepatitis B virus infection. The CDR3 region is CGSSQGLVYGANEKLFF. DNA for the CDR3: TGTGGCAGCAGCCAAGGCCTTGTTTACGGAGCTAATGAAAAACTGTTTTTT.